This section outlines one T cell receptor beta chain sequence together with its context. Through a sample-barcoded 5' primer and a J-beta primer mix, a second PCR was run for roughly 6 to 12 cycles. TCRdb called the 5' RACE reads again in MiXCR, with one record for every CDR3 protein. The sample includes 850,000 to 950,000 distinct CDR3 sequences, about 30% of them seen just once. The CDR3 length is 14 residues. Germline CDR1 MNHNS, CDR2 SASEGT. The sample is drawn from a study of blood T cells in healthy people across ages. Total RNA amounts of at least 5 micrograms were extracted per sample. The chain is built from TRBV6-1 and TRBJ2-7; 9 nucleotides match TRBD1. The end of the DNA aligns better with TRBJ2-5, so the J call may be wrong. Sequenced material: blood. The source is a woman older than 75 in good health. The CDR3 nucleotides are TGTGCCAGCAGAGTCGGACAGGGGCTGGAGACCCAGTACTTC. As protein: CASRVGQGLETQYF.